Shown below are 18 T cell receptor beta chains from a single sample sequenced in a study of blood T cell repertoires in COVID-19. Assay used: immunoSEQ multiplex PCR; TCRdb lists only in-frame clones, some missing. The sample includes about 180,000 clones, 80% to 85% of them seen just once. Material: peripheral blood. These receptor sequences come from an older woman with COVID-19, enrolled during active disease.

V usage is TRBV7-9 and J usage is TRBJ1-1; D is ambiguous. This CDR3 contains 14 residues. Germline lookup yields CDR1 SEHNR and CDR2 FQNEAQ (reference sequence). V lost 2 bases and J 3 bases, leaving 10 bases between the germline ends. This chain's CDR3 is CASSLTLGDTEAFF. Written as DNA, the CDR3 is TGTGCCAGCAGCTTAACACTCGGGGACACTGAAGCTTTCTTT.

Here the CDR3 DNA reads TGTGCCAGCAGTACTTCAACCGAGACCCAGTACTTC. Translated: CASSTSTETQYF. J is TRBJ2-5 and V is TRBV6-2 or TRBV6-3; D is ambiguous. Between the trimmed V and J ends, which lost 5 bases and 5 bases, there was a span of 9 bases. The CDR3 is made up of 12 amino acids. Germline CDR1 MNHEY, CDR2 SVGEGT.

The chain has TRBV6-8 and TRBJ2-1, with 9 bases fitting TRBD2. Germline V lookup: CDR1 MNHGY, CDR2 SAAAGT. The CDR3 runs to 24 residues. Trimming at V came to 3 bases and at J to 6 bases, leaving 33 bases not matched to a gene. This CDR3 is CASSYLRAGGQEVAREGTGNEQFF. The CDR3 nucleotides read TGTGCCAGCAGTTATCTTCGGGCGGGAGGGCAGGAAGTGGCCCGGGAGGGCACCGGCAATGAGCAGTTCTTC.

The rearrangement joins TRBV11-2 to TRBJ1-1; D uncertain. This CDR3 region has 12 residues. The ends were cut back, 3 bases at V and 1 base at J, with 3 bases in the middle. Germline lookup yields CDR1 SGHAT and CDR2 FQNNGV. The CDR3 loop reads CASSFRNTEAFF. Written as DNA, the CDR3 is TGTGCCAGCAGCTTCAGGAACACTGAAGCTTTCTTT.

The rearrangement links TRBV7-2 to TRBJ2-3; 7 nucleotides match TRBD2. This CDR3 is built from 17 residues. The V gene's germline CDR1 is SGHTA and CDR2 FQGNSA. The V and J ends lost 4 bases and 1 base, in that order; junction bases with no gene match: 11. As DNA, the CDR3 is TGTGCCAGCAGCTCCCCGTGGGGAGGGCCGGGCACAGATACGCAGTATTTT. Its protein is CASSSPWGGPGTDTQYF. Combining the CDR3 with reference TRBV7-2 and TRBJ2-3 gives the whole variable domain GAGVSQSPSNKVTEKGKDVELRCDPISGHTALYWYRQSLGQGLEFLIYFQGNSAPDKSGLPSDRFSAERTGGSVSTLTIQRTQQEDSAVYLCASSSPWGGPGTDTQYFGPGTRLTVL.

V is TRBV30 and J is TRBJ2-7; 7 nucleotides line up with TRBD2. The V and J ends lost 0 bases and 3 bases, in that order; junction bases with no gene match: 5. This CDR3 region has 14 residues. Germline-derived CDR1 and CDR2 are GTSNPN and SVGIG (reference sequence). The CDR3 sequence is CAWSVQRGNYEQYF. DNA of the CDR3: TGTGCCTGGAGTGTACAGCGGGGTAACTACGAGCAGTACTTC.

The chain combines TRBV6-5 with TRBJ2-2, with 8 positions matching TRBD2. Germline V gene data show CDR1 as MNHEY and CDR2 as SVGAGI. This CDR3 comprises 15 residues. J gave up 4 bases and V 5 bases, and 6 bases lay outside the gene matches. CDR3 DNA sequence: TGTGCCAGCAGTCCGGGACTAGGGTTCACCGGGGAGCTGTTTTTT. It yields the protein CASSPGLGFTGELFF.

Worth noting for this clone: Sequence at one end of the junction differs from germline and may be a read error. This chain uses TRBV27 with TRBJ2-1, with TRBD2 matching over 11 bases. Germline CDR1 is MNHEY and CDR2 is SMNVEV (reference sequence). This CDR3 has 15 amino acids. CDR3 DNA: TGTGCCAGCACTTTAGCGGGAGGGCCCTACAATGAGCAGTTCTTC. It specifies CASTLAGGPYNEQFF.

The gene calls are TRBV9 and TRBJ1-1, with 11 bases identical to TRBD1. The CDR3 loop spans 15 amino acids. CDR1 is SGDLS and CDR2 is YYNGEE in the germline V gene. Trimming removed 4 bases from V and 1 base from J; junction bases left unmatched: 3. CDR3 sequence (DNA): TGTGCCAGCAGCAAAGGACAGGGGGCGAACACTGAAGCTTTCTTT. It yields the protein CASSKGQGANTEAFF.

The chain joins TRBV9 to TRBJ1-3; a weak D match, TRBD1 (6 bases). V was shortened by 0 bases and J by 4 bases, with 14 bases between the two germline ends. The CDR3 covers 16 residues. From germline, CDR1 is SGDLS and CDR2 YYNGEE. The CDR3 loop is CASSVAGRGAGNTIYF. The CDR3 DNA reads as TGTGCCAGCAGCGTAGCAGGCAGGGGCGCAGGAAACACCATATATTTT.

This chain connects TRBV19 to TRBJ2-5, with 11 bases fitting TRBD1. Germline values: CDR1 LNHDA, CDR2 SQIVND (reference sequence). After removal of 6 bases from V and 4 bases from J, the junction contained 7 bases not matched to a gene. There are 15 residues in the CDR3. The CDR3 DNA reads TGTGCCAGTAGGGGGACAGGGGGTCCCGGAGAGACCCAGTACTTC. Encoded protein: CASRGTGGPGETQYF.

This chain links TRBV18 with TRBJ2-5; a weak D match, TRBD1 (5 bases). The V and J ends lost 3 bases and 3 bases respectively, with 11 bases between them. The CDR3 length is 14 residues. Germline V gene lookup returns CDR1 KGHSH and CDR2 LQKENI. This CDR3 is CASSPQGREETQYF. CDR3 in DNA: TGTGCCAGCTCACCTCAGGGCAGAGAAGAGACCCAGTACTTC.

The chain joins TRBV5-8 to TRBJ1-6, with D hard to call. Looked up from germline, CDR1 is SGHTS and CDR2 is YDEGEE. The CDR3 is made up of 14 amino acids. V dropped 0 bases and J dropped 7 bases, with 8 bases sitting between them. The CDR3, as DNA: TGTGCCAGCAGCTTGGTGTGGGCGAATTCACCCCTCCACTTT. This gives the protein CASSLVWANSPLHF.

CDR3 protein: CASRKQGGQADTQYF. CDR3 nucleotide sequence: TGTGCCAGCAGAAAGCAGGGCGGCCAGGCAGATACGCAGTATTTT. This chain uses TRBV6-4 with TRBJ2-3; a possible D gene is TRBD1 (5 bases). Per germline, CDR1 MRHNA and CDR2 SNTAGT. With 6 bases removed from V and 4 bases from J, the gap between germline ends came to 17 bases. The CDR3 runs 15 residues.

In regard to this clone: A much larger clone lies one base from this, so it may be a read error. J is TRBJ2-7 and V is TRBV3-1 (or the pseudogene TRBV3-2), with unresolved D. CDR1 and CDR2 (germline): LGHDT, YNNKEL (reference sequence). The CDR3 totals 11 residues. Between the trimmed V and J ends, which lost 6 bases and 1 base, there was a span of 4 bases. This chain's CDR3 is CASSQSYEQYF. The CDR3 nucleotides read TGTGCCAGCAGTCAGTCCTACGAGCAGTACTTC.

V usage is TRBV6-5 and J usage is TRBJ2-7, with 8 bases identical to TRBD2. CDR1 is MNHEY, CDR2 SVGAGI, per germline. J was trimmed by 3 bases and V by 6 bases; bases with no gene match: 7. The CDR3 covers 14 residues. CDR3 coding DNA: TGTGCCAGCAGCCCCGGGACTAGTTTCTACGAGCAGTACTTC. It encodes CASSPGTSFYEQYF.

The V gene is TRBV6-2 or TRBV6-3, the J gene TRBJ2-2, with D possibly matching TRBD1 (6 bases). The CDR3 runs 18 residues. Germline V gene lookup returns CDR1 MNHEY and CDR2 SVGEGT. With 0 bases removed from V and 0 bases from J, the gap between germline ends came to 14 bases. CDR3 sequence reads: CASSYSIARGTNTGELFF. CDR3 nucleotide sequence: TGTGCCAGCAGTTACTCGATAGCCAGGGGCACGAACACCGGGGAGCTGTTTTTT.

V usage is TRBV2 and J usage is TRBJ2-1; D call uncertain. The CDR3 consists of 13 residues. V was clipped by 5 bases and J by 0 bases, with 5 bases between them. CDR1 and CDR2 (germline): SNHLY, FYNNEI. The CDR3 protein is CASSLGSYNEQFF. In nucleotides, the CDR3 is TGTGCCAGCAGTCTCGGCTCCTACAATGAGCAGTTCTTC. Together with reference TRBV2 and TRBJ2-1, the CDR3 gives the full variable domain: EPEVTQTPSHQVTQMGQEVILRCVPISNHLYFYWYRQILGQKVEFLVSFYNNEISEKSEIFDDQFSVERPDGSNFTLKIRSTKLEDSAMYFCASSLGSYNEQFFGPGTRLTVL.